This TCR beta chain emerged from a study of shared clonotypes between healthy human individuals. Overall study results and limits: All-four-donor shared clonotypes had higher generation probabilities than non-shared clonotypes did.

CDR1 is SNHLY, CDR2 FYNNEI, per germline. Trimming took 9 bases from V and 4 from J, leaving 9 bases between them. The CDR3 has 12 residues. The protocol was immunoSEQ multiplex PCR, while the TCRdb copy is restricted to in-frame clones and leaves out a portion. Counted here are around 2,000,000 clones, around 96% occurring once; the ten biggest clones make up approximately 1%. CD8 cells regarded as naive lacked CD45RO, were positively chosen for CCR7, and omitted terminally differentiated effector memory CD45RA+ cells. Concerning this clone itself: Its specificity is unknown.

The specimen sequenced was naive CD8+ T cells sorted from blood. The rearrangement uses TRBV2 and TRBJ2-2; D is possibly TRBD2 (5 bases). This sequence originates from a man younger than 35 in good health. The CDR3 loop reads CARRASTGELFF. The CDR3 DNA follows: TGTGCCAGGCGGGCCAGCACCGGGGAGCTGTTTTTT.